These T cell receptor beta chains were read from a single sample in a study of T cells in Graves' hyperthyroidism and ophthalmopathy. TCRdb reanalysed the multiplex PCR reads using MiXCR and keeps one entry per CDR3 protein. This sample carries 500,000 to 650,000 distinct CDR3 sequences, roughly 17% of them seen once, and the ten largest clones take 15% to 20%. Sequenced input: blood. The receptors were sampled from a woman aged 18 to 35 with Graves' ophthalmopathy. CDR3s include the opening cysteine and the closing phenylalanine or tryptophan. The D gene is left open where the match is weak. A row's size may be missing; if present it is once, few, many or a size class.

j_call v_call d_call clone_size cdr3_nt cdr3_aa
TRBJ2-7 TRBV6-2/TRBV6-3 - - TGTGCCAGCAGTCCTCCAACGTGGGGCGGGCAGTACTTC CASSPPTWGGQYF
TRBJ2-4 TRBV20-1 - many TGCAGTGCTAGAGAGGGGAACATTCAGTACTTC CSAREGNIQYF
TRBJ1-2 TRBV9 - - TGTGCCAGCAGCCTAACCCTTCACCCGACTTATGGCTACACCTTC CASSLTLHPTYGYTF
TRBJ2-1 TRBV7-2 TRBD2 many TGTGCCAGCAGCTTACGGGGACTAGCGGGAGATGATGAGCAGTTCTTC CASSLRGLAGDDEQFF
TRBJ2-7 TRBV28 - many TGTGCCAGCAGTTTAGTGGGTCAAGAACTCTACGAGCAGTACTTC CASSLVGQELYEQYF
TRBJ1-6 TRBV7-3 TRBD1 many TGTGCCAGCAGCTTACGAGGGTCAGGGGGTAGCTTCGCACCCCTCCACTTT CASSLRGSGGSFAPLHF
TRBJ1-1 TRBV27 - - TGTGCCAGCAGCTCTCAGGGGACTGGAGCTTTCTTT CASSSQGTGAFF
TRBJ2-5 TRBV20-1 TRBD1 many TGCAGTGCGACCGGGACAGACCAAGAGACCCAGTACTTC CSATGTDQETQYF
TRBJ1-2 TRBV6-1 - few TGTGCCATCGACCCGACCGAACAGGGAGTCTTTTTAGGTGGCTACACCTTC CAIDPTEQGVFLGGYTF
TRBJ2-2 TRBV27 - - TGTGCCAGCAGTGACACTCGGGACATCAACACCGGGGAGCTGTTTTTT CASSDTRDINTGELFF
TRBJ1-2 TRBV20-1 - many TGCAGTGCTAGTACGTCGGGGGATTTATGGGACTACACCTTC CSASTSGDLWDYTF
TRBJ1-1 TRBV5-1 - many TGCGCCAGCAGCGGTACAGGGTGGACTGAAGCTTTCTTT CASSGTGWTEAFF
TRBJ1-2 TRBV30 TRBD1 many TGTGCCTGGAGTGTATTGGGGACAGGGACTAACTATGGCTACACCTTC CAWSVLGTGTNYGYTF
TRBJ2-7 TRBV7-6 - many TGTGCCAGCAGCTTATTCGGGGACTACGAGCAGTACTTC CASSLFGDYEQYF
TRBJ1-2 TRBV20-1 - many TGCAGTGCTAAGCAGAATGACGATGGCTACACCTTC CSAKQNDDGYTF
TRBJ2-3 TRBV30 - many TGTGCCTGGATGGCGGGTTACAGCACAGATACGCAGTATTTT CAWMAGYSTDTQYF
TRBJ1-3 TRBV28 TRBD1 few TGTGCCAGCCGGGGACAGGGGTCTGGAAACACCATATATTTT CASRGQGSGNTIYF
TRBJ1-1 TRBV11-2 - many TGTGCCAGCAGCTTAGTGGCACACACTGAAGCTTTCTTT CASSLVAHTEAFF
TRBJ2-6 TRBV29-1 - - TGCAGCGTTTTAGACGGGGCCAACGTCCTGACTTTC CSVLDGANVLTF
TRBJ2-2 TRBV5-1 - few TGCGCCAGCAGCTCGGGATCTACGGTGGGGGAGCTGTTTTTT CASSSGSTVGELFF
TRBJ1-1 TRBV19 - many TGTGCCAGTAGTATGCAGGCACCGGGCACTGAAGCTTTCTTT CASSMQAPGTEAFF
TRBJ1-2 TRBV27 - many TGTGCCAGCAGTTTTTCTACGGACGGTAACTATGGCTACACCTTC CASSFSTDGNYGYTF
TRBJ2-2 TRBV6-6 TRBD1 few TGTGCCAGCAGTTACGGACCCGCGGGACAGGGAGACACCGGGGAGCTGTTTTTT CASSYGPAGQGDTGELFF
TRBJ1-1 TRBV2 - many TGTGCCAGCAGTGAATGGGGGGCGTTTCGTTCTAGCACTGAAGCTTTCTTT CASSEWGAFRSSTEAFF
TRBJ1-4 TRBV12-3/TRBV12-4 - many TGTGCCAGCAGTTCTGGGAAAGCAGTCCCGTCAACTAATGAAAAACTGTTTTTT CASSSGKAVPSTNEKLFF
TRBJ2-1 TRBV5-1 TRBD2 few TGCGCCAGCAGCCAACGGGCGGGAGCGCTAAATGAGCAGTTCTTC CASSQRAGALNEQFF